These T cell receptor beta chains were read from a single sample in a study of identical twins. TCRdb independently ran MiXCR on the 5' RACE reads; one entry per CDR3 protein. The data hold fewer than 350,000 distinct CDR3 sequences, with more than 6.5% observed a single time. These data were likewise used in another study, on yellow fever vaccine responses in identical twins.

Sequencing input: memory (CD45RO+) T cells sorted from blood. These receptors originate from a woman between 18 and 29 years old in good health. CDR3s include the opening cysteine and the closing phenylalanine or tryptophan. Each record gives: V gene, clone size, D gene, J gene, CDR3 length, CDR3 protein, CDR3 DNA. D genes are given only for firm matches. A clone size is listed for some rows: how often the clone was seen (once, few, many), or a class if it is expanded.

V gene: TRBV5-1
clone size: few
D gene: NA
J gene: TRBJ2-7
CDR3 length: 15
CDR3 protein: CASSLVPGSSYEQYF
CDR3 DNA: TGCGCCAGCAGCTTGGTGCCCGGGAGCTCCTACGAGCAGTACTTC

V gene: TRBV20-1
clone size: few
D gene: TRBD2
J gene: TRBJ2-2
CDR3 length: 16
CDR3 protein: CSARQTSGENTGELFF
CDR3 DNA: TGCAGTGCTAGACAGACTAGCGGAGAAAACACCGGGGAGCTGTTTTTT

V gene: TRBV11-2
clone size: few
D gene: NA
J gene: TRBJ2-2
CDR3 length: 15
CDR3 protein: CASSMGLPNTGELFF
CDR3 DNA: TGTGCCAGCAGCATGGGACTGCCGAACACCGGGGAGCTGTTTTTT

V gene: TRBV15
clone size: NA
D gene: NA
J gene: TRBJ1-4
CDR3 length: 14
CDR3 protein: CATSRGGGYEKLFF
CDR3 DNA: TGTGCCACCAGCAGGGGTGGGGGGTACGAAAAACTGTTTTTT

V gene: TRBV27
clone size: many
D gene: TRBD2
J gene: TRBJ2-1
CDR3 length: 16
CDR3 protein: CASSTTLGLADNEQFF
CDR3 DNA: TGTGCCAGCAGTACCACACTCGGACTAGCGGACAATGAGCAGTTCTTC

V gene: TRBV5-4
clone size: NA
D gene: NA
J gene: TRBJ2-7
CDR3 length: 13
CDR3 protein: CASSLGFGYEQYF
CDR3 DNA: TGTGCCAGCAGCTTGGGTTTCGGCTACGAGCAGTACTTC

V gene: TRBV24-1
clone size: few
D gene: NA
J gene: TRBJ2-2
CDR3 length: 13
CDR3 protein: CATAWGNTGELFF
CDR3 DNA: TGTGCCACCGCGTGGGGGAACACCGGGGAGCTGTTTTTT

V gene: TRBV13
clone size: NA
D gene: TRBD1
J gene: TRBJ2-4
CDR3 length: 15
CDR3 protein: CASSGTGGDKNIQYF
CDR3 DNA: TGTGCCAGCAGCGGGACAGGGGGGGACAAAAACATTCAGTACTTC

V gene: TRBV20-1
clone size: few
D gene: TRBD2
J gene: TRBJ2-1
CDR3 length: 15
CDR3 protein: CSARAGLAGVGEQFF
CDR3 DNA: TGCAGTGCTAGAGCAGGACTAGCGGGAGTGGGGGAGCAGTTCTTC

V gene: TRBV3-1
clone size: few
D gene: NA
J gene: TRBJ2-2
CDR3 length: 19
CDR3 protein: CASSSTLRGGDLNTGELFF
CDR3 DNA: TGTGCCAGCAGCTCGACACTGCGGGGCGGCGACCTGAACACCGGGGAGCTGTTTTTT

V gene: TRBV20-1
clone size: many
D gene: TRBD2
J gene: TRBJ2-5
CDR3 length: 15
CDR3 protein: CSARGLAENQETQYF
CDR3 DNA: TGCAGTGCTAGAGGACTAGCGGAAAATCAAGAGACCCAGTACTTC

V gene: TRBV7-6
clone size: NA
D gene: NA
J gene: TRBJ2-1
CDR3 length: 13
CDR3 protein: CASSLGFTNEQFF
CDR3 DNA: TGTGCCAGCAGCTTAGGGTTCACCAATGAGCAGTTCTTC

V gene: TRBV3-1
clone size: many
D gene: TRBD1
J gene: TRBJ1-1
CDR3 length: 17
CDR3 protein: CASSRTPGQAMNTEAFF
CDR3 DNA: TGTGCCAGCAGCCGCACGCCGGGACAGGCAATGAACACTGAAGCTTTCTTT

V gene: TRBV3-1
clone size: many
D gene: NA
J gene: TRBJ1-2
CDR3 length: 14
CDR3 protein: CASSQVALNYGYTF
CDR3 DNA: TGTGCCAGCAGCCAAGTTGCCCTTAACTATGGCTACACCTTC